The present entry profiles one TCR beta chain with its context. The sample comes from a study of T cell changes during pregnancy in multiple sclerosis. TCRdb keeps only in-frame clones here, not all; method: immunoSEQ multiplex PCR. In the table there are around 85,000 clones, about 90% of which are singletons. V was cut by 4 bases and J by 3 bases, with 10 bases left in between. Per the germline V gene, CDR1 is MGHDK and CDR2 is SYGVNS. The CDR3 contains 13 residues. Source: PBMCs, taken in the first trimester of pregnancy. This clonotype originated in a female donor in good health, serving as a control in a pregnancy study. Some clones in this sample may be carry-over from other donors' samples. The chain couples TRBV25-1 to TRBJ2-7; D perhaps matches TRBD2 (7 bases). The CDR3: CASSAGGIYEQYF. The CDR3 nucleotides read TGTGCCAGCAGTGCGGGGGGCATCTACGAGCAGTACTTC.